These 26 T cell receptor beta chains were sequenced from one sample in a study of type 1 and type 2 diabetes patients. The PCR template was genomic DNA. A primer set of 30 forward and 13 reverse primers amplified the CDR3. TCRdb called the multiplex PCR reads again in MiXCR, with one record for every CDR3 protein. The sample holds some 250,000 distinct CDR3 sequences, roughly 48% seen once. Sequenced input: peripheral blood mononuclear cells (PBMCs). All receptors derive from a young man with type 2 diabetes.

The chain recombines TRBV28 with TRBJ2-5, with 8 bases matching TRBD2. The J call is in doubt because the DNA end fits TRBJ2-1 better. CDR3 length: 15 amino acids. Germline V CDR1 and CDR2: MDHEN, SYDVKM. The CDR3 protein is CASSPSGPLRDEQFF. CDR3 DNA: TGTGCCAGCAGCCCTAGCGGGCCCCTTCGCGATGAGCAGTTCTTC.

This sequence joins TRBV6-5 and TRBJ2-1; 7 bases are shared with TRBD1. The V gene's germline CDR1 is MNHEY and CDR2 SVGAGI. The CDR3 loop spans 15 amino acids. V gave up 4 bases and J gave up 2 bases; unmatched junction bases: 5. The CDR3 DNA reads as TGTGCCAGCAGTTTTCGGGACAGTCCCTACAATGAGCAGTTCTTC. Translated: CASSFRDSPYNEQFF.

The chain joins TRBV6-5 to TRBJ1-2; tentative D call: TRBD1 (5 bases). CDR3 length: 12 amino acids. CDR1 is MNHEY, CDR2 SVGAGI, per germline. The V gene lost 6 bases and the J gene lost 7 bases, with 12 bases spanning the gap. CDR3 in DNA: TGTGCCAGCAGCCCAGGGAGGGCTGGCTACACCTTC. Translation: CASSPGRAGYTF.

This clonotype was counted between two and nine times. This chain uses TRBV6-1 with TRBJ2-7, with D maybe TRBD1 (6 bases). This CDR3 region has 13 residues. The V end was cut by 6 bases, the J end by 5 bases, with 14 bases between. CDR1 and CDR2 from the germline V gene are MNHNS and SASEGT. The chain's CDR3 is CASREWGLDEQYF. The CDR3 DNA reads as TGTGCCAGCAGGGAGTGGGGGCTGGACGAGCAGTACTTC.

The V gene is TRBV6-1, the J gene TRBJ1-2; D uncertain. The CDR3 totals 13 residues. V dropped 3 bases and J dropped 5 bases, with 10 bases sitting between them. Germline values: CDR1 MNHNS, CDR2 SASEGT. CDR3 sequence (DNA): TGTGCCAGCAGTGATTCCTTAGGGTATGGCTACACCTTC. This gives the protein CASSDSLGYGYTF.

The chain couples TRBV9 to TRBJ1-3; TRBD1 matches 7 bases. With 1 base clipped from V and 4 bases from J, the junction kept 2 bases outside the gene matches. The CDR3 totals 14 residues. Germline CDR1 and CDR2: SGDLS and YYNGEE. CDR3 bases: TGTGCCAGCAGCGTACAGGGGGGGGGAAACACCATATATTTT. Translated: CASSVQGGGNTIYF.

The chain joins TRBV3-1 to TRBJ1-1; D is ambiguous. V lost 7 bases and J 1 base, leaving 10 bases between the germline ends. CDR3 size: 13 residues. Germline assignment: CDR1 LGHDT and CDR2 YNNKEL (reference sequence). CDR3 coding DNA: TGTGCCAGCACCGGACGGTGGAACACTGAAGCTTTCTTT. Protein: CASTGRWNTEAFF.

This rearrangement joins TRBV9 to TRBJ2-2; D is uncertain. This CDR3 has 12 amino acids. The V end lost 0 bases, the J end lost 6 bases, and 3 bases lay between the germline ends. In germline, CDR1 is SGDLS, CDR2 YYNGEE. The CDR3 DNA follows: TGTGCCAGCAGCGTAGAGCCCGGGGAGCTGTTTTTT. Amino acids: CASSVEPGELFF. Together with reference TRBV9 and TRBJ2-2, the CDR3 gives the full variable domain: DSGVTQTPKHLITATGQRVTLRCSPRSGDLSVYWYQQSLDQGLQFLIQYYNGEERAKGNILERFSAQQFPDLHSELNLSSLELGDSALYFCASSVEPGELFFGEGSRLTVL.

This clonotype was seen more than once but under ten times. V and J are TRBV27 and TRBJ2-6, with 9 positions matching TRBD1. The V segment lost 5 bases and the J segment 4 bases; nucleotides outside the gene matches: 6. Germline lookup yields CDR1 MNHEY and CDR2 SMNVEV (reference sequence). The CDR3 loop spans 16 amino acids. The CDR3 nucleotides are TGTGCCAGCAGTCGCTGGACAGGGGTCGGGGCCAACGTCCTGACTTTC. Amino acid sequence: CASSRWTGVGANVLTF.

The chain has TRBV2 and TRBJ2-1; D is uncertain. The CDR3 covers 10 residues. Between the trimmed V and J ends, which lost 7 bases and 7 bases, there was a span of 5 bases. Germline CDR1 and CDR2: SNHLY and FYNNEI. CDR3 sequence (DNA): TGTGCCAGCATCGGAAATGAGCAGTTCTTC. This translates into CASIGNEQFF.

V gene TRBV6-5 combines with J gene TRBJ2-5, with 7 bases lining up with TRBD1. The V gene end was trimmed by 6 bases and the J gene end by 5 bases; junction bases not matched to a gene: 6. The germline gives CDR1 MNHEY, CDR2 SVGAGI. The CDR3 has 13 residues. The CDR3 coding sequence is TGTGCCAGCAGCCGGGACAGTCGGGAGACCCAGTACTTC. It codes for CASSRDSRETQYF.

This clonotype appeared many times. This rearrangement joins TRBV25-1 to TRBJ1-2, with D possibly matching TRBD1 (6 bases). Germline CDR1 reads MGHDK; CDR2 reads SYGVNS. V shed 5 bases and J shed 10 bases, with 17 bases lying between them. The CDR3 is 13 residues long. The CDR3 bases are TGTGCCAGCAGTTCCGACAGGACAGTACTCTACACCTTC. Protein sequence: CASSSDRTVLYTF.

This chain uses TRBV20-1 with TRBJ2-7; D unclear. V was clipped by 6 bases and J by 4 bases, with 19 bases between them. The V gene's germline CDR1 is DFQATT and CDR2 SNEGSKA (reference sequence). The CDR3 spans 14 residues. This CDR3 reads CSALGPTQIYEQYF. CDR3 nucleotide sequence: TGCAGTGCCCTCGGGCCCACCCAAATTTACGAGCAGTACTTC.

This clonotype was seen a few times. The chain recombines TRBV6-2 or TRBV6-3 with TRBJ2-7; perhaps TRBD2 as D (5 bases). This CDR3 is 15 amino acids long. Germline lookup yields CDR1 MNHEY and CDR2 SVGEGT. Trimming left V 2 bases short and J 0 bases short, with 11 bases between. CDR3 sequence (DNA): TGTGCCAGCAGTTACAGAGGGATTAGCTCCTACGAGCAGTACTTC. It encodes CASSYRGISSYEQYF.

This clonotype has ten or more counts. This chain uses TRBV15 with TRBJ2-7; no reliable D call. Between the trimmed V and J ends, which lost 3 bases and 0 bases, there was a span of 6 bases. Germline CDR1 reads LNHNV; CDR2 reads YYDKDF (reference sequence). The length of the CDR3 is 13 residues. The CDR3 nucleotides are TGTGCCACCAGCAGCGACTCCTCCTACGAGCAGTACTTC. Translated: CATSSDSSYEQYF.

The chain has TRBV2 and TRBJ2-3, with D possibly being TRBD1 or TRBD2 (5 bases each). Trimming pared 5 bases from V and 2 bases from J, leaving 14 bases between. This CDR3 comprises 15 residues. In germline, CDR1 is SNHLY, CDR2 FYNNEI. CDR3 sequence reads: CASSPGTAYTDTQYF. The DNA for the CDR3 is TGTGCCAGCAGTCCCGGGACGGCATACACAGATACGCAGTATTTT.

The chain combines TRBV5-1 with TRBJ2-1; 9 bases are shared with TRBD1. Germline CDR1 is SGHRS and CDR2 is YFSETQ. With V trimmed by 4 bases and J by 8 bases, 10 bases remained unmatched. CDR3 length: 15 residues. The CDR3 reads CASSHRDRDVDEQFF. The CDR3 nucleotides are TGCGCCAGCAGCCACCGGGACAGGGATGTTGATGAGCAGTTCTTC.

This chain links TRBV20-1 with TRBJ1-1; D unresolved. Trimming took off 6 bases at V and 1 base at J, with 6 bases between the two ends. Germline-derived CDR1 and CDR2 are DFQATT and SNEGSKA (reference sequence). CDR3 length: 11 residues. The CDR3 spells CSAAGNTEAFF. The CDR3 nucleotides are TGCAGTGCCGCCGGGAACACTGAAGCTTTCTTT.

Regarding this clonotype: It may be a read error: a sequence one base away is much more abundant. The chain has TRBV15 and TRBJ1-2; D is unclear. Germline V gene lookup returns CDR1 LNHNV and CDR2 YYDKDF (reference sequence). V lost 1 base, J lost 6 bases, and 9 bases lay in between. The CDR3 contains 13 residues. The CDR3 DNA reads as TGTGCCACCAGCAGAGCGCGGGCCGATGGCTACACCTTC. It codes for CATSRARADGYTF.

This clonotype was seen only a few times. The chain links TRBV10-1 to TRBJ2-2; D gene ambiguous. Germline V gene sequence: CDR1 WNHNN, CDR2 SYGVQD (reference sequence). This CDR3 region has 14 residues. V lost 2 bases, J lost 4 bases, and 8 bases lay in between. The CDR3: CASSEKGPTGELFF. CDR3 nucleotide sequence: TGCGCCAGCAGTGAGAAGGGCCCCACCGGGGAGCTGTTTTTT.

This clonotype was detected once. One end of the junction varies from germline; a read error may be responsible. The chain employs TRBV12-3 or TRBV12-4 and TRBJ2-2; the D is unclear. The CDR3 extends over 16 amino acids. CDR3 protein: CASGLGGKSWTGELFF. The CDR3 coding sequence is TGTGCCAGCGGTTTAGGTGGCAAATCGTGGACCGGGGAGCTGTTTTTT.

Of note for this clonotype: The CDR3 end shows no conserved phenylalanine or tryptophan, and so a read error is likely. This rearrangement joins TRBV25-1 to TRBJ2-2, with 7 bases fitting TRBD1. The CDR3 has 15 amino acids. Trimming at V came to 3 bases and at J to 5 bases, leaving 6 bases not matched to a gene. In germline, CDR1 is MGHDK, CDR2 SYGVNS. The CDR3 nucleotides are TGTGCCAGCAGTGAGGGACAGAAGATGACCGGGGAGCTGTTTTCT. Its protein product is CASSEGQKMTGELFS.

The chain links TRBV29-1 to TRBJ2-1; 9 positions match TRBD2. The CDR3 runs to 15 residues. The V segment lost 3 bases and the J segment 5 bases; nucleotides outside the gene matches: 8. Germline CDR1 is SQVTM and CDR2 is ANQGSEA. DNA of the CDR3: TGCAGCGTTGAGGTGGGGCTAGCGGGGAACAATGAGCAGTTCTTC. Translating gives CSVEVGLAGNNEQFF.

The chain's CDR3 is CASSYEIYYEQYF. The CDR3 nucleotides are TGTGCCAGCAGTTACGAGATTTACTACGAGCAGTACTTC. This chain links TRBV6-6 with TRBJ2-7; no firm D call. This CDR3 has 13 residues. Germline V CDR1 and CDR2: MNHNY, SVGAGI (reference sequence). V was pared by 2 bases and J by 3 bases, with 8 bases between.

Worth noting for this clonotype: A read error is possible here, since a much larger clone lies one base away. V gene TRBV2 combines with J gene TRBJ2-5; a possible D gene is TRBD2 (6 bases). Looked up from germline, CDR1 is SNHLY and CDR2 is FYNNEI. The CDR3 covers 13 residues. Trimming shortened V by 4 bases and J by 1 base, and 7 bases separated the two germline ends. The chain's CDR3 is CASSGDCQETQYF. Here the CDR3 DNA reads TGTGCCAGCAGTGGGGACTGCCAAGAGACCCAGTACTTC.

Remarks on this clonotype: Since a much larger clone is just one base distant, this may be a read error. CDR3 nucleotide sequence: TGTGCCAGCAGTGAGTGGGCGAACACTGAAGCTTTCTTT. Translation: CASSEWANTEAFF. The chain carries TRBV2 and TRBJ1-1; no reliable D call. Trimming stripped 3 bases from V and 1 base from J, with 6 bases between. Germline CDR1 and CDR2: SNHLY and FYNNEI. The CDR3 is made up of 13 amino acids.